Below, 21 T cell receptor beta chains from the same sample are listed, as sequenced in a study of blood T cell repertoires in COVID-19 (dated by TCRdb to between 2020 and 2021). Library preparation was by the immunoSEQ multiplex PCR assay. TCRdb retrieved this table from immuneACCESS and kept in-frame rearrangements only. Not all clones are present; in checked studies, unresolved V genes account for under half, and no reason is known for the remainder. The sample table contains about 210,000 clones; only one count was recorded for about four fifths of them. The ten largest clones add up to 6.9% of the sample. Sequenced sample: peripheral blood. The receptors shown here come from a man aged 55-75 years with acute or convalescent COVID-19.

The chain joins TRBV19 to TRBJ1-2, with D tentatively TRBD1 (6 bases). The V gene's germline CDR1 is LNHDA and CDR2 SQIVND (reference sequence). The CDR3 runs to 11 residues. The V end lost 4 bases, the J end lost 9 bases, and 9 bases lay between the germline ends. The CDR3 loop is CASSNRDRYTF. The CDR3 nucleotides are TGTGCCAGTAGTAACAGGGATCGCTACACCTTC.

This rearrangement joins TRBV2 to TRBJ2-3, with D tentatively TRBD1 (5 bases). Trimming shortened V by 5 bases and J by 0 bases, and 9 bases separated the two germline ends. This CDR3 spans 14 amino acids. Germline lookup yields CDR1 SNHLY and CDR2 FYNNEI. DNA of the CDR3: TGTGCCAGCAGTTCGACAGTGAGCACAGATACGCAGTATTTT. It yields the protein CASSSTVSTDTQYF. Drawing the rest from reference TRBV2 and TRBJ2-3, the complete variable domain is EPEVTQTPSHQVTQMGQEVILRCVPISNHLYFYWYRQILGQKVEFLVSFYNNEISEKSEIFDDQFSVERPDGSNFTLKIRSTKLEDSAMYFCASSSTVSTDTQYFGPGTRLTVL.

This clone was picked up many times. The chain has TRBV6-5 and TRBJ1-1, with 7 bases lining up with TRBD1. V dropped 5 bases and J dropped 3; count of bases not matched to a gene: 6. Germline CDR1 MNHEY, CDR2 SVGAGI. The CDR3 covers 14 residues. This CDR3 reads CASSQNTGDTEAFF. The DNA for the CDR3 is TGTGCCAGCAGTCAAAACACAGGGGACACTGAAGCTTTCTTT.

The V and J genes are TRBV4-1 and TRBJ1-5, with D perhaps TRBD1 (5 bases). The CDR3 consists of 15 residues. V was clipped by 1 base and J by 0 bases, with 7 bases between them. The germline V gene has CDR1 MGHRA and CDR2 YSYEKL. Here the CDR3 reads CASSQATASNQPQHF. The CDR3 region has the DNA TGCGCCAGCAGCCAAGCGACAGCTAGCAATCAGCCCCAGCATTTT.

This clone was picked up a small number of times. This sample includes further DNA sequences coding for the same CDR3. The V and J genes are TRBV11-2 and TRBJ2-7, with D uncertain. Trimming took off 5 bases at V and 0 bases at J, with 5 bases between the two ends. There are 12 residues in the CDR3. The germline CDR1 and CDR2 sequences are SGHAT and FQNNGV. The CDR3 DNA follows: TGTGCCAGCAGCCCGAGCTCCTACGAGCAGTACTTC. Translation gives CASSPSSYEQYF. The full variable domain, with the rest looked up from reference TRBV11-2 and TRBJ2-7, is EAGVAQSPRYKIIEKRQSVAFWCNPISGHATLYWYQQILGQGPKLLIQFQNNGVVDDSQLPKDRFSAERLKGVDSTLKIQPAKLEDSAVYLCASSPSSYEQYFGPGTRLTVT.

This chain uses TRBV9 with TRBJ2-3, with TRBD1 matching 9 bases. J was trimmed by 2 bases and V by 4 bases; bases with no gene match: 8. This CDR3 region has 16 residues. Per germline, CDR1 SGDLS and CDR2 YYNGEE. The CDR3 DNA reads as TGTGCCAGCAGCCCAGGACAGGGGTCGGCCACAGATACGCAGTATTTT. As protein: CASSPGQGSATDTQYF.

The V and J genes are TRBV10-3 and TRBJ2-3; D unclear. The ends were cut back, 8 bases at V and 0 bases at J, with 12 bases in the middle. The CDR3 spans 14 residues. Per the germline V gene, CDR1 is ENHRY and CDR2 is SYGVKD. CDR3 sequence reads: CAIQTGTSTDTQYF. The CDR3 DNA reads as TGTGCCATCCAGACTGGTACTAGCACAGATACGCAGTATTTT.

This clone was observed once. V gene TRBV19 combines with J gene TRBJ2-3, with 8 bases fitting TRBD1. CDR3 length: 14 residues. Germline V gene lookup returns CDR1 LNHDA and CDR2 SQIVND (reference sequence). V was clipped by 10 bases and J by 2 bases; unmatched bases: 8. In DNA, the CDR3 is TGTGCCACCCGGACAGGGCACTACACAGATACGCAGTATTTT. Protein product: CATRTGHYTDTQYF.

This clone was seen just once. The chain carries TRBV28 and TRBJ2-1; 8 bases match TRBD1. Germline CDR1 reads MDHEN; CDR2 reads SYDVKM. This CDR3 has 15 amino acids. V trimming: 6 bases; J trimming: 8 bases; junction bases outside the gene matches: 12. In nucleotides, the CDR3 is TGTGCCAGCAGACCCGGACAGGGAAGTAGGCATGAGCAGTTCTTC. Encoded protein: CASRPGQGSRHEQFF.

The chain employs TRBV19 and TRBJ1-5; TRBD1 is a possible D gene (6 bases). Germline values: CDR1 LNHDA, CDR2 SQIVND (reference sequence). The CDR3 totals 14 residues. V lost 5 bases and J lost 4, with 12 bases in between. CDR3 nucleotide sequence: TGTGCCAGTAGTTTCCTAGGGGGTAATCAGCCCCAGCATTTT. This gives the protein CASSFLGGNQPQHF.

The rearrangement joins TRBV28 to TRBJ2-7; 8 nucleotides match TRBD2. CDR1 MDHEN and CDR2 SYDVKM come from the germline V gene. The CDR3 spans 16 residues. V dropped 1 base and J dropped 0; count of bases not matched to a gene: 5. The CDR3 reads CASSLSLADRSYEQYF. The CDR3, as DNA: TGTGCCAGCAGTTTATCACTAGCGGACCGCTCCTACGAGCAGTACTTC.

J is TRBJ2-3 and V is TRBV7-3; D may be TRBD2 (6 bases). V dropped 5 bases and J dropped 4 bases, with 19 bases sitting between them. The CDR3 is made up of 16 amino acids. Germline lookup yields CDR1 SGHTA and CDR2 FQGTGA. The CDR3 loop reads CASSLSLGGSPDTQYF. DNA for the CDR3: TGTGCCAGCAGCCTGTCGCTCGGGGGATCCCCAGATACGCAGTATTTT.

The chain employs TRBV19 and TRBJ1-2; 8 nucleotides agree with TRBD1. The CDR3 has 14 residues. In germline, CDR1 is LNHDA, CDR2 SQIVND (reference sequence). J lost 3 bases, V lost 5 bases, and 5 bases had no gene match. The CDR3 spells CASSPDRGYYGYTF. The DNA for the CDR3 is TGTGCCAGTAGTCCAGACAGGGGATACTATGGCTACACCTTC.

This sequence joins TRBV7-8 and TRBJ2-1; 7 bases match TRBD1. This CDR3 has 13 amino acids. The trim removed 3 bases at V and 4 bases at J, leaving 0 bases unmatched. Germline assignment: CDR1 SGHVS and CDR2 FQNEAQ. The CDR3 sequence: CASSLTGYNEQFF. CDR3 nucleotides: TGTGCCAGCAGCTTGACAGGGTACAATGAGCAGTTCTTC.

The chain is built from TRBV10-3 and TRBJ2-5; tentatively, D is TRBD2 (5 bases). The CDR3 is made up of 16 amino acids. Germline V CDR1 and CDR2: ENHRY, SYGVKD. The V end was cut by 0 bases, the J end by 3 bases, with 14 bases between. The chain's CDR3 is CAISESTASREETQYF. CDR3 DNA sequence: TGTGCCATCAGTGAGTCCACGGCTAGCCGGGAAGAGACCCAGTACTTC.

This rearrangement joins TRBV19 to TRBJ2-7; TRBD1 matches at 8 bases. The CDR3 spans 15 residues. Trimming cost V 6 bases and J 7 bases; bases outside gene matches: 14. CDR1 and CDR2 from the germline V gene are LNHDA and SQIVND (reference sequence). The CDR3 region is CASSEDRASLREQYF. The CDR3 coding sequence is TGTGCCAGTAGCGAGGACAGGGCGTCCTTGAGGGAGCAGTACTTC.

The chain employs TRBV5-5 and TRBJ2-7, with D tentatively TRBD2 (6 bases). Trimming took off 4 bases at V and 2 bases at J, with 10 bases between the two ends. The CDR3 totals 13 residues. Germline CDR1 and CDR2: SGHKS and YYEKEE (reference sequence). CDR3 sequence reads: CASSGGRTYEQYF. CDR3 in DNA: TGTGCCAGCAGCGGGGGGAGGACCTACGAGCAGTACTTC.

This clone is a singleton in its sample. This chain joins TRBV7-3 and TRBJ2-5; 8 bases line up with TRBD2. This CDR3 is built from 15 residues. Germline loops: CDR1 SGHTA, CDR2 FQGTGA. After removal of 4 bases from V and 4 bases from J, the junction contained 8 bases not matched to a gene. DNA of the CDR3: TGTGCCAGCAGCTCCGCAGCGGGGGTGGGAGAGACCCAGTACTTC. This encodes CASSSAAGVGETQYF. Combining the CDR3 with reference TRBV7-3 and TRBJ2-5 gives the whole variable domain GAGVSQTPSNKVTEKGKYVELRCDPISGHTALYWYRQSLGQGPEFLIYFQGTGAADDSGLPNDRFFAVRPEGSVSTLKIQRTERGDSAVYLCASSSAAGVGETQYFGPGTRLLVL.

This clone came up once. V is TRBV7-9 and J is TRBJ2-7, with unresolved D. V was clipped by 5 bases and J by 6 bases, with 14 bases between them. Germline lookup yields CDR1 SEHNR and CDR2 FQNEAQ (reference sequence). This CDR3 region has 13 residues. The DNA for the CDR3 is TGTGCCAGCAGCCGAGACATAGACGCCGAGCAGTACTTC. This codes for CASSRDIDAEQYF.

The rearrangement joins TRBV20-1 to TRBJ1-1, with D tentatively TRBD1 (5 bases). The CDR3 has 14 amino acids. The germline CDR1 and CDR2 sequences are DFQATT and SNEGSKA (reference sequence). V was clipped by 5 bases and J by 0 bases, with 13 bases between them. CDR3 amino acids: CSARGGHLNTEAFF. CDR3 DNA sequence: TGCAGTGCTCGTGGTGGACATCTGAACACTGAAGCTTTCTTT.

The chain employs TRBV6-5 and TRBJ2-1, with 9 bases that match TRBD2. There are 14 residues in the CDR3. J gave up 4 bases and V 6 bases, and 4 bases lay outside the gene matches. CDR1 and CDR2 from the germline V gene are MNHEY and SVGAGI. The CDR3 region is CASRASGEYNEQFF. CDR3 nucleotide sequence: TGTGCCAGCAGGGCTAGCGGGGAATACAATGAGCAGTTCTTC.